This T cell receptor (beta chain) was captured in a study of blood T cell repertoires in COVID-19. Study overall: The cDNA or gDNA used as material had been derived from T cells, B-cell-depleted T cells, or PBMCs.

Original processing notes: Estimates of nucleated cell counts were drawn from the amplification of reference gene primers. The assay was immunoSEQ multiplex PCR, and TCRdb's table has in-frame clones only and misses some. V and J calls plus clone size are reproduced from that table; the DNA served to infer D and trimming. The data hold some 150,000 clones, with about 79% observed a single time. The V end lost 5 bases, the J end lost 4 bases, and 15 bases lay between the germline ends. Per germline, CDR1 LNHDA and CDR2 SQIVND (reference sequence). CDR3 length: 15 amino acids. The chain combines TRBV19 with TRBJ1-5, with a tentative D call TRBD1 (5 bases). Specimen: peripheral blood. The sequence was collected from a woman between 50 and 59 years old in a cohort sampled during active or convalescent COVID-19. The CDR3 DNA follows: TGTGCCAGTAGTGACTCGGCAGGGATAAATCAGCCCCAGCATTTT. Translation gives CASSDSAGINQPQHF.